Described below is a single T cell receptor (beta chain) sequence and its context. What it binds is unknown. With 3 bases removed from V and 3 bases from J, the gap between germline ends came to 15 bases. This CDR3 spans 17 amino acids. Germline V gene lookup returns CDR1 LGHDT and CDR2 YNNKEL (reference sequence). Pregnant or lactating patients were excluded, as were those with uncontrolled infection or other autoimmune disease. This sample was included in a study of T cells in Graves' hyperthyroidism and ophthalmopathy. Study in general: Blood was drawn when the patient was first diagnosed and still untreated.

Study outcomes and limitations: Most thyroid clonotypes expanded above 0.001 appeared in blood too. A model using 13 V-J features told ophthalmopathy apart from stable hyperthyroidism.

Amplification targeted TCR beta CDR3 regions from RNA transcripts. An initial round of RT-PCR targeting the TCR CDR3 relied on the HTBI primer set. Each CDR3 protein is one row after TCRdb ran MiXCR on the multiplex PCR reads. The data hold approximately 600,000 distinct CDR3 sequences, with under 20% observed a single time. The sequencing input was blood. The TCR originated in a woman aged 25-40 years with Graves' hyperthyroidism. The chain couples TRBV3-1 to TRBJ2-6; tentative D call: TRBD1 (6 bases). For the CDR3, the DNA is TGTGCCAGCAGCCAGTCTACTTACAGGGTTGGGGCCAACGTCCTGACTTTC. Translated: CASSQSTYRVGANVLTF.